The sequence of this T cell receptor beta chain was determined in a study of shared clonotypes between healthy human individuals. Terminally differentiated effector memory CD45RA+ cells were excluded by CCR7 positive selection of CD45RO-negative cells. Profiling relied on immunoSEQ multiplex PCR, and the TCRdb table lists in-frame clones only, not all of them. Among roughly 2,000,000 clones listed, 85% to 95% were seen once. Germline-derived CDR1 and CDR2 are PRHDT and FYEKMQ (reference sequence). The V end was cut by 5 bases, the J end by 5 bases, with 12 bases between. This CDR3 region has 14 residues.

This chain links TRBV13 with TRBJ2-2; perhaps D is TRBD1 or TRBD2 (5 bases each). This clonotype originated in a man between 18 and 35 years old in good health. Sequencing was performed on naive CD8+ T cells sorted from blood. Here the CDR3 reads CASSPEGQTGELFF. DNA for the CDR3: TGTGCCAGCAGCCCCGAGGGGCAAACCGGGGAGCTGTTTTTT.